A selection of T cell receptor beta chains follows, all from one sample in a study of T cells after yellow fever vaccination. A single record per CDR3 protein comes from TCRdb applying MiXCR to the 5' RACE reads. The sample holds some 350,000 distinct CDR3 sequences, over 4% seen once. The sequences come from PBMCs, collected 5 days after the yellow fever booster vaccination. Source of these receptors: a man between 18 and 29 years old who received the YFV17D yellow fever vaccine. The CDR3 runs from the conserved cysteine through the conserved F or W. Each record gives: V gene, clone size, D gene, J gene, CDR3 DNA, CDR3 protein. The D gene is left open where the match is weak. Only part of the rows carry a size: once, few, many, or a class if the clone is expanded.

>TRBV20-1|.|.|TRBJ1-2
TGCAGTGCTAGAGGCCGGCAGCCCGATGGCTACACCTTC
CSARGRQPDGYTF
>TRBV7-3|.|.|TRBJ2-3
TGTGCCAGCAGCTCTATTGGTGGGGATACGCAGTATTTT
CASSSIGGDTQYF
>TRBV6-5|few|.|TRBJ2-2
TGTGCCAGCCAGAACCTTAACACCGGGGAGCTGTTTTTT
CASQNLNTGELFF
>TRBV7-6|few|.|TRBJ1-4
TGTGCCAGCAGCTCCGATGGGAGAATGCAGATCGATGAAAAACTGTTTTTT
CASSSDGRMQIDEKLFF
>TRBV7-9|many|.|TRBJ1-1
TGTGCCAGCAACCTCGGACGGGGGCTGAACACTGAAGCTTTCTTT
CASNLGRGLNTEAFF
>TRBV4-2|.|TRBD2|TRBJ2-3
TGTGCCAGCAGTCAAGCCCCAGCGGGGGCCTCTAGCACAGATACGCAGTATTTT
CASSQAPAGASSTDTQYF
>TRBV28|.|.|TRBJ2-6
TGTGCCAGCAGCTTCAGGGGTGCTGGGGCCAACGTCCTGACTTTC
CASSFRGAGANVLTF
>TRBV3-1|few|TRBD1|TRBJ2-3
TGTGCCAGCAGCCGGACAGGGGTCGCAGATACGCAGTATTTT
CASSRTGVADTQYF
>TRBV5-1|.|.|TRBJ1-1
TGCGCCAGCAGCTTGAGGGGGGCAGGAAACACTGAAGCTTTCTTT
CASSLRGAGNTEAFF
>TRBV4-1|.|.|TRBJ1-1
TGCGCCAGCAGCCAAGGAGCCCCCGCAGGGGTCATGAACACTGAAGCTTTCTTT
CASSQGAPAGVMNTEAFF
>TRBV30|.|TRBD2|TRBJ2-1
TGTGCCTGGACGGCTAGCGGGAGAAATGAGCAGTTCTTC
CAWTASGRNEQFF
>TRBV4-3|many|TRBD1|TRBJ2-5
TGCGCCAGCAGCCCCAGGACAGGGTCGATGGAGACCCAGTACTTC
CASSPRTGSMETQYF
>TRBV9|few|TRBD2|TRBJ2-3
TGTGCCAGCAGCCCCCGTCCCGATAGCGGGGGCACAGATACGCAGTATTTT
CASSPRPDSGGTDTQYF
>TRBV5-5|many|.|TRBJ2-5
TGTGCCAGCAGGTTGACTAGTTGGGAGACCCAGTACTTC
CASRLTSWETQYF
>TRBV4-3|.|TRBD1|TRBJ2-7
TGCGCCAGCAGCCAAGATCGAACCGGGACAGGCTACGAGCAGTACTTC
CASSQDRTGTGYEQYF
>TRBV7-9|.|.|TRBJ1-2
TGTGCCAGCAGCTTAGCAGGGCTCCGTCTTGACTATGGCTACACCTTC
CASSLAGLRLDYGYTF
>TRBV28|few|.|TRBJ2-3
TGTGCCAGCAGTCCGTGCACAGATACGCAGTATTTT
CASSPCTDTQYF
>TRBV27|.|.|TRBJ2-3
TGTGCCAGCAGTATCGGGGGACCCAGCACAGATACGCAGTATTTT
CASSIGGPSTDTQYF
>TRBV20-1|many|.|TRBJ1-2
TGCAGTGCTAGACAAACCCGGGGCTACACCTTC
CSARQTRGYTF
>TRBV7-3|few|TRBD1|TRBJ1-1
TGTGCCAGCAGCTTCAGTTCCGGGACAGTCATGAACACTGAAGCTTTCTTT
CASSFSSGTVMNTEAFF
>TRBV4-2|many|TRBD2|TRBJ2-2
TGTGCCAGCAGCCAACAGACTAGCGCGTCCGGGGAGCTGTTTTTT
CASSQQTSASGELFF
>TRBV5-1|many|.|TRBJ1-6
TGCGCCAGCAGCCAGATGGGGAATTCACCCCTCCACTTT
CASSQMGNSPLHF
>TRBV20-1|few|TRBD1|TRBJ2-7
TGCAGTGCTAGTCGACAGGGGGCGGGGGAGCAGTACTTC
CSASRQGAGEQYF
>TRBV5-5|many|.|TRBJ2-2
TGTGCCAGCAGTCTGGGGGGCGGGGAGCTGTTTTTT
CASSLGGGELFF
>TRBV7-2|.|.|TRBJ2-1
TGTGCCAGCAGCTTAGTGGCGGGCCCCGGGGTAGAGCAGTTCTTC
CASSLVAGPGVEQFF
>TRBV5-1|many|TRBD1|TRBJ1-3
TGCGCCAGCAGCTTGGGAGGGACAGCTTACTCTGGAAACACCATATATTTT
CASSLGGTAYSGNTIYF
>TRBV7-6|many|.|TRBJ2-3
TGTGCCAGCAGCTGGGCGGGGATCACAGATACGCAGTATTTT
CASSWAGITDTQYF